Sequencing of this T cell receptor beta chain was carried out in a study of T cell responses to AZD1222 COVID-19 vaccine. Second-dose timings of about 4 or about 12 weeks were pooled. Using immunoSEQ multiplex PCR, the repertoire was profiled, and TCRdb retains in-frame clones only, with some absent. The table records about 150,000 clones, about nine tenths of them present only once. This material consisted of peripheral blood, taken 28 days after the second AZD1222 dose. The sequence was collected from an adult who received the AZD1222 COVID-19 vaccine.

The CDR3 here is CASSLKTGTPKGYTF. CDR3 coding DNA: TGTGCCAGCAGCTTAAAAACCGGGACTCCCAAAGGCTACACCTTC. The genes are TRBV5-6 and TRBJ1-2; weak D call: TRBD1 (5 bases). CDR3 length: 15 amino acids. CDR1 is SGHDT and CDR2 is YYEEEE in the germline V gene. Trimming left V 2 bases short and J 8 bases short, with 19 bases between.